This TCR beta chain was identified during a study of regulatory T cells in long-lasting Graves disease. General study results and limits: Newly diagnosed Graves' patients exceeded persistent ones in TCR diversity. Few sampled subjects may have lowered accuracy. The work looked only at peripheral blood and did not look at thyroid tissue.

Relying on iRepertoire HTBI primers and Arm-PCR of CDR3 regions, the team built TCR beta libraries. TCRdb reanalysed the multiplex PCR reads using MiXCR and keeps one entry per CDR3 protein. The repertoire holds roughly 410,000 distinct CDR3 sequences, with 15% as singletons. CDR1 is SGHAT and CDR2 is FQNNGV in the germline V gene. Germline trimming cut 1 base from V and 6 bases from J; bases unmatched to any gene: 8. The CDR3 is made up of 15 amino acids. Time point indicated: newly diagnosed GD, antithyroid drugs for less than 3 months. PBMCs were the source of the RNA used for TCR sequencing. This clonotype has at least ten counts. The antigen is unknown. This sample was shared with a second study, whose subject was T cells in Graves' hyperthyroidism and ophthalmopathy. This second report adds: Orbital computed tomography, thyroid ultrasound, serum thyroxine and TRAb, and clinical symptoms together informed the diagnoses.

The TCR originated in a woman in her forties with Graves disease. The rearrangement uses TRBV11-2 and TRBJ2-7; TRBD2 agrees at 8 bases. The input for sequencing was peripheral blood mononuclear cells (PBMCs), taken at new diagnosis, from a patient treated with antithyroid drugs. The CDR3 here is CASSLGAGVPGEQYF. CDR3 nucleotide sequence: TGTGCCAGCAGCTTAGGAGCGGGGGTACCTGGCGAGCAGTACTTC. The full variable domain, with the rest looked up from reference TRBV11-2 and TRBJ2-7, is EAGVAQSPRYKIIEKRQSVAFWCNPISGHATLYWYQQILGQGPKLLIQFQNNGVVDDSQLPKDRFSAERLKGVDSTLKIQPAKLEDSAVYLCASSLGAGVPGEQYFGPGTRLTVT.